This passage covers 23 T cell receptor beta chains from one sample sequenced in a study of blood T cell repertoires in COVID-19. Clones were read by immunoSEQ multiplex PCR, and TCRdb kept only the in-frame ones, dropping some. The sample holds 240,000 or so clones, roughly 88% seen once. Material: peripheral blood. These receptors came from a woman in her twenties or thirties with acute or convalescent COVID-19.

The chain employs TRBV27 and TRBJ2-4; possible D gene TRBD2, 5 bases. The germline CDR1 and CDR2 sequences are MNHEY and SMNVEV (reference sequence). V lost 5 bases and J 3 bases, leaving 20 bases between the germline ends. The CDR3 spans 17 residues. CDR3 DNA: TGTGCCAGCAGTGGACGGGGTAGGACTCCTAGCAAAAACATTCAGTACTTC. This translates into CASSGRGRTPSKNIQYF.

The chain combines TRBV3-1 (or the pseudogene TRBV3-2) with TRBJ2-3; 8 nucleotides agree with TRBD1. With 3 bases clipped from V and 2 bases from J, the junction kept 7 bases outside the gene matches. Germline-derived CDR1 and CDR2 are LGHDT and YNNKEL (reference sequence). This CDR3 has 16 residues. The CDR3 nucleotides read TGTGCCAGCAGCCACCAGGGACAGGCGATCACAGATACGCAGTATTTT. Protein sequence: CASSHQGQAITDTQYF.

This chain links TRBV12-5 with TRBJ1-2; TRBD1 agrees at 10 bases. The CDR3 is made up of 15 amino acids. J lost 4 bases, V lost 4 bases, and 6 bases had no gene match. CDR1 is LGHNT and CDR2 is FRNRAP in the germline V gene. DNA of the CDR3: TGTGCTAGTGGTTACTCCAGGACAGGGGGCTATGGCTACACCTTC. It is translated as CASGYSRTGGYGYTF.

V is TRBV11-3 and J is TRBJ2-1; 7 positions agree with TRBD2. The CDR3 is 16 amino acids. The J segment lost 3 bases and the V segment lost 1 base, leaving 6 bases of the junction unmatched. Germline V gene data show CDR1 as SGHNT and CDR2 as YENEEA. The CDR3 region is CASSLVSSGNYNEQFF. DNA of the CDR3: TGTGCCAGCAGCTTAGTTTCCAGCGGGAACTACAATGAGCAGTTCTTC.

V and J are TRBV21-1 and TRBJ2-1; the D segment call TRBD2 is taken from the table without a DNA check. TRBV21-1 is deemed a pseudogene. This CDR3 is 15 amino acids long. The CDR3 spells CASTKTSVSYNEQFF. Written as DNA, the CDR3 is TGTGCCAGCACAAAAACTAGCGTCTCCTACAATGAGCAGTTCTTC.

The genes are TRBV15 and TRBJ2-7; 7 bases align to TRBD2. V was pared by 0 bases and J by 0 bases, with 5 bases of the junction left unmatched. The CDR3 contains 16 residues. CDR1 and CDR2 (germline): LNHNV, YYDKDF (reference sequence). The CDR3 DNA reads TGTGCCACCAGCAGAGATATCGGGAGGACCTCCTACGAGCAGTACTTC. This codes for CATSRDIGRTSYEQYF.

The CDR3 loop reads CASSYGSGIRYEQYF. CDR3 in DNA: TGTGCCAGCAGCTATGGTAGCGGGATAAGGTACGAGCAGTACTTC. The chain recombines TRBV27 with TRBJ2-7; TRBD2 agrees at 8 bases. The germline V gene encodes CDR1 MNHEY and CDR2 SMNVEV (reference sequence). The CDR3 covers 15 residues. Trimming removed 6 bases from V and 4 bases from J; junction bases left unmatched: 11.

The CDR3 sequence: CASSSTTGQGDSPLHF. Here the CDR3 DNA reads TGTGCCAGCTCCTCAACCACGGGACAGGGCGATTCACCCCTCCACTTT. This chain uses TRBV18 with TRBJ1-6; 9 nucleotides agree with TRBD1. This CDR3 spans 16 amino acids. Germline loops: CDR1 KGHSH, CDR2 LQKENI. V was pared by 6 bases and J by 8 bases, with 11 bases of the junction left unmatched.

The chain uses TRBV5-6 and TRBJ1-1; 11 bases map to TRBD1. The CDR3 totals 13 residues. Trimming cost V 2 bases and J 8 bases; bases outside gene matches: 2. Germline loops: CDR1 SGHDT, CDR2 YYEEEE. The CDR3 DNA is TGTGCCAGCAGCTTTGGGACAGGGGGAGAAGCTTTCTTT. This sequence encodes CASSFGTGGEAFF. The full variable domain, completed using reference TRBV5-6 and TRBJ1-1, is DAGVTQSPTHLIKTRGQQVTLRCSPKSGHDTVSWYQQALGQGPQFIFQYYEEEERQRGNFPDRFSGHQFPNYSSELNVNALLLGDSALYLCASSFGTGGEAFFGQGTRLTVV.

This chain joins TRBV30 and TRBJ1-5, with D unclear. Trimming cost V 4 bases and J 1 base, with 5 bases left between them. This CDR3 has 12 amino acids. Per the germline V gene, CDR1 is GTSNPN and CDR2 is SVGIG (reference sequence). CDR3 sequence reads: CAWNRSNQPQHF. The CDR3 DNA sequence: TGTGCCTGGAACAGAAGCAATCAGCCCCAGCATTTT.

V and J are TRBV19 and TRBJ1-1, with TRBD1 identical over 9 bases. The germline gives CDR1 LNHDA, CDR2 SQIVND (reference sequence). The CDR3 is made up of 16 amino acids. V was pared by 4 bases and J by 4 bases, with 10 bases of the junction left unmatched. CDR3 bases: TGTGCCAGTAGTAAACAGGGACAGGGATTCGGCACTGAAGCTTTCTTT. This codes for CASSKQGQGFGTEAFF.

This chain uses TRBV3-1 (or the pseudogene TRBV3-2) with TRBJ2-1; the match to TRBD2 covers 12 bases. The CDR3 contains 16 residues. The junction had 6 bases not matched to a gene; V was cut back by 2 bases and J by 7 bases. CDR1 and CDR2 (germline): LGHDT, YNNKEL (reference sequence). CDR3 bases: TGTGCCAGCAGCCAAAGACTAGCGGGAGTATTGAATGAGCAGTTCTTC. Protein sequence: CASSQRLAGVLNEQFF.

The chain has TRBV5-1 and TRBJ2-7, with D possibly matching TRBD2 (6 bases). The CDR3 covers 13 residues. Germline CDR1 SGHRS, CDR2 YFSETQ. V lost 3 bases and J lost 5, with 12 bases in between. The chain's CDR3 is CASSSSGLDEQYF. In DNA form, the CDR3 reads TGCGCCAGCAGCTCCTCGGGACTCGACGAGCAGTACTTC.

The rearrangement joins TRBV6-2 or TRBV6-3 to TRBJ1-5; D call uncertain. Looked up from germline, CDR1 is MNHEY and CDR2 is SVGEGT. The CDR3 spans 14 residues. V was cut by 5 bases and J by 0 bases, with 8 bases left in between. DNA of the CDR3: TGTGCCAGCAGTGCAAGCTATAGCAATCAGCCCCAGCATTTT. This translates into CASSASYSNQPQHF.

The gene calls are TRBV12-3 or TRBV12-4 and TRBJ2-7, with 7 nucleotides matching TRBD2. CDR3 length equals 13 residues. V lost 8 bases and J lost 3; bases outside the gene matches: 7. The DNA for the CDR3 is TGTGCCAGCCGGCCTAGCGGCGACTACGAGCAGTACTTC. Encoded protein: CASRPSGDYEQYF.

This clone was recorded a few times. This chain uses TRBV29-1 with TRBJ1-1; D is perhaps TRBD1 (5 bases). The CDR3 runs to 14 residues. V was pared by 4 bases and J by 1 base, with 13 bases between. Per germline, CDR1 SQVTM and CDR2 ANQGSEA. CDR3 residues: CSVGRIGQNTEAFF. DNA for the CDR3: TGCAGCGTTGGCCGGATCGGACAGAACACTGAAGCTTTCTTT.

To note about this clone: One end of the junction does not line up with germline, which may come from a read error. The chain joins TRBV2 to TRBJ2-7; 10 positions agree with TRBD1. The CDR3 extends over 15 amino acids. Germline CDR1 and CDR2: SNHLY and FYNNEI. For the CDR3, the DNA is TGTGCCAGCACTGAAAATCCGGGACAGGGGTACGAGCAGTACTTC. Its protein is CASTENPGQGYEQYF.

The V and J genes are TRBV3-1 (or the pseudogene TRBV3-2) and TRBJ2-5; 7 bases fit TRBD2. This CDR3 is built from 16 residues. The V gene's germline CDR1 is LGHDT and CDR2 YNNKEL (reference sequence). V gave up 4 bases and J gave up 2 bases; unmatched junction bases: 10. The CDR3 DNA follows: TGTGCCAGCAGCCCCCCGAGGGAGGGGTGGCAAGAGACCCAGTACTTC. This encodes CASSPPREGWQETQYF.

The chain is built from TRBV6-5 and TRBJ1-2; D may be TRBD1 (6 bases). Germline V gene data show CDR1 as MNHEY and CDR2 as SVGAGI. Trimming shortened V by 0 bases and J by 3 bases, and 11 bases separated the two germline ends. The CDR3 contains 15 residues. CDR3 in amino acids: CASSYSGGGDYGYTF. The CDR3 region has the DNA TGTGCCAGCAGTTACTCGGGGGGGGGCGACTATGGCTACACCTTC.

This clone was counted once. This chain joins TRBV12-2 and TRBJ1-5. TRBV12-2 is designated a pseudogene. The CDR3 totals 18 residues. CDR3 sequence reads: CASRLVSRSGRGHQPQHF. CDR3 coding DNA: TGTGCAAGTCGCTTAGTATCAAGGTCCGGGCGGGGGCATCAGCCCCAGCATTTT.

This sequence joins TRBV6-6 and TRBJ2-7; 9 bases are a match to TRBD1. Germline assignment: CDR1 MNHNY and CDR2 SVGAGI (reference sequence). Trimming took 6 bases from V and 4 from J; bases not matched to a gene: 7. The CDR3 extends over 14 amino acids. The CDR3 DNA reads TGTGCCAGCAGATCCGGGACAGGGATATACGAGCAGTACTTC. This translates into CASRSGTGIYEQYF.

CDR3 sequence reads: CASRSGGLAEPYEQYF. In DNA, the CDR3 is TGTGCCAGCAGATCTGGCGGACTAGCGGAGCCCTACGAGCAGTACTTC. This chain connects TRBV7-2 to TRBJ2-7; 10 bases line up with TRBD2. The CDR3 extends over 16 amino acids. The ends lost 6 bases at V and 2 bases at J; junction bases unmatched: 10. Germline values: CDR1 SGHTA, CDR2 FQGNSA. The whole variable domain, filled in from reference TRBV7-2 and TRBJ2-7, reads GAGVSQSPSNKVTEKGKDVELRCDPISGHTALYWYRQSLGQGLEFLIYFQGNSAPDKSGLPSDRFSAERTGGSVSTLTIQRTQQEDSAVYLCASRSGGLAEPYEQYFGPGTRLTVT.

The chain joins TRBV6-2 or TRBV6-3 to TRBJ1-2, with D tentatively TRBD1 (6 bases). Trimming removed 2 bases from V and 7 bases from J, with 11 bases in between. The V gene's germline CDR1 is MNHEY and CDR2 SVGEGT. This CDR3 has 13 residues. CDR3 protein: CASSYDRSRGYTF. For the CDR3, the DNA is TGTGCCAGCAGTTACGACAGGTCTCGTGGCTACACCTTC.